These T cell receptor beta chains were read from a single sample in a study of blood T cell repertoires in COVID-19. TCRdb's table, derived via immunoSEQ multiplex PCR, lists solely in-frame clones and lacks some. The table shows some 80,000 clones, with around three quarters occurring only once. The specimen sequenced was peripheral blood. All receptors derive from an elderly woman with active or convalescent COVID-19. Both conserved end residues are part of each CDR3. The D gene is left open where the match is weak. The listing skips clone size in some rows; elsewhere it reads once, few, many or a size class.

cdr3_aa	cdr3_nt	clone_size	j_call	d_call	v_call	cdr3_length
CASSSNRGFMNTEAFF	TGTGCCAGCAGTTCGAACAGGGGGTTCATGAACACTGAAGCTTTCTTT	-	TRBJ1-1	TRBD1	TRBV6-5	16
CASSPLFGPYEQYF	TGCGCCAGCAGCCCACTTTTTGGGCCCTACGAGCAGTACTTC	-	TRBJ2-7	-	TRBV4-1	14
CATSDPGGARGADTQYF	TGTGCCACCAGTGACCCCGGAGGGGCCCGGGGGGCAGATACGCAGTATTTT	-	TRBJ2-3	TRBD2	TRBV24-1	17
CASSPLAGAGELFF	TGTGCTAGCAGCCCTCTAGCGGGGGCCGGGGAGCTGTTTTTT	-	TRBJ2-2	TRBD2	TRBV7-7	14
CASSPPSGGASPQFF	TGTGCCAGCAGTCCCCCTAGCGGGGGGGCTTCCCCCCAGTTCTTC	few	TRBJ2-1	TRBD2	TRBV6-2/TRBV6-3	15
CASSLEVGLAGRDF	TGTGCCAGCAGCTTAGAAGTTGGACTAGCGGGCCGGGACTTC	-	TRBJ2-5	TRBD2	TRBV7-9	14
CASSPGLRFYEQYF	TGTGCCAGCTCACCTGGGCTAAGGTTCTACGAGCAGTACTTC	-	TRBJ2-7	-	TRBV18	14
CASSISDTSEAFF	TGTGCCAGTAGTATTTCAGATACGTCTGAAGCTTTCTTT	-	TRBJ1-1	-	TRBV19	13
CASSLESGEGYEQYF	TGTGCCAGCAGCTTAGAATCCGGGGAAGGTTACGAGCAGTACTTC	-	TRBJ2-7	-	TRBV7-3	15
CAISGGQITDTQYF	TGTGCCATCAGTGGGGGGCAGATCACAGATACGCAGTATTTT	few	TRBJ2-3	-	TRBV10-3	14
CASSYRRGVEQYF	TGTGCCAGCAGTTACAGGCGGGGTGTCGAGCAGTACTTC	-	TRBJ2-7	-	TRBV6-5	13
CASSEAYSRNEQFF	TGTGCCAGCAGTGAAGCGTACAGTAGGAATGAGCAGTTCTTC	few	TRBJ2-1	-	TRBV6-1	14